A single sample is the source of the 23 T cell receptor beta chains below, sequenced in a study of Graves' ophthalmopathy and Graves' hyperthyroidism. Amplification of the TCR beta CDR3 regions used RNA transcripts (as template). First-round RT-PCR with HTBI primers preceded a second-round multiplex PCR. A single record per CDR3 protein comes from TCRdb applying MiXCR to the multiplex PCR reads. The sample records some 200,000 distinct CDR3 sequences, 25% to 30% being singletons. Sequenced input: peripheral blood. These receptors all stem from a man in his fifties with Graves' ophthalmopathy.

The genes are TRBV10-3 and TRBJ2-7; D is uncertain. Trimming took off 8 bases at V and 6 bases at J, with 14 bases between the two ends. Germline-derived CDR1 and CDR2 are ENHRY and SYGVKD. The CDR3 runs to 12 residues. The CDR3 here is CAIGPTIGEQYF. The CDR3, as DNA: TGTGCCATCGGGCCCACAATTGGCGAGCAGTACTTC.

In its sample, this clonotype was seen many times. The chain recombines TRBV6-2 or TRBV6-3 with TRBJ2-7; 7 nucleotides line up with TRBD2. After removal of 8 bases from V and 5 bases from J, the junction contained 6 bases not matched to a gene. The CDR3 is 12 residues long. Per germline, CDR1 MNHEY and CDR2 SVGEGT. DNA of the CDR3: TGTGCCAGCGGGGGGGAGCGGAACGAGCAGTACTTC. Residues: CASGGERNEQYF.

This clonotype was detected ten times or more. The chain employs TRBV14 and TRBJ1-5; 8 positions agree with TRBD1. The CDR3 runs 15 residues. The V and J ends lost 3 bases and 7 bases, in that order; junction bases with no gene match: 8. Germline V CDR1 and CDR2: SGHDN, FVKESK. The CDR3 reads CASSHPGQGGQPQHF. The CDR3 DNA follows: TGTGCCAGCAGCCATCCTGGACAGGGTGGGCAGCCCCAGCATTTT.

The chain has TRBV20-1 and TRBJ2-7; no firm D call. The CDR3 has 14 amino acids. The germline V gene has CDR1 DFQATT and CDR2 SNEGSKA (reference sequence). Trimming removed 0 bases at V and 3 bases at J, with 12 bases between. In DNA form, the CDR3 reads TGCAGTGCTAGAGATCCAAGCGCCTTCTACGAGCAGTACTTC. This translates into CSARDPSAFYEQYF.

In its sample, this clonotype was seen many times. This chain connects TRBV27 to TRBJ1-1; TRBD1 matches 8 bases. The CDR3 has 15 residues. Trimming removed 3 bases from V and 2 bases from J; junction bases left unmatched: 5. Per the germline V gene, CDR1 is MNHEY and CDR2 is SMNVEV (reference sequence). The CDR3 nucleotides are TGTGCCAGCAGTTTGTCCAGGGGGCGTAACACTGAAGCTTTCTTT. As protein: CASSLSRGRNTEAFF.

Remarks on this clonotype: Germline and junction disagree at one end, which may indicate a read error. This rearrangement joins TRBV12-3 or TRBV12-4 to TRBJ1-1; D perhaps matches TRBD1 (5 bases). The CDR3 runs to 11 residues. DNA for the CDR3: TGTGCCAGCGGTTTCAGGGCGGAAGCTTTCTTT. Residues: CASGFRAEAFF.

This clonotype was observed a handful of times. J is TRBJ1-2 and V is TRBV12-3 or TRBV12-4, with 7 bases matching TRBD1. V gave up 6 bases and J gave up 6 bases; unmatched junction bases: 10. The CDR3 has 14 residues. CDR3 loop: CASRATGRANGYTF. The CDR3, as DNA: TGTGCCAGCAGGGCGACAGGGCGTGCGAATGGCTACACCTTC.

The V call is TRBV28, the J call TRBJ2-5; D remains ambiguous. The CDR3 length is 15 residues. Trimming left V 6 bases short and J 5 bases short, with 19 bases between. CDR1 is MDHEN, CDR2 SYDVKM, per germline. The CDR3 region is CASSPSTELAETQYF. The DNA of the CDR3 is TGTGCCAGCAGCCCAAGCACCGAACTGGCGGAGACCCAGTACTTC.

This clonotype was detected many times. The chain has TRBV6-5 and TRBJ2-5; 9 bases are shared with TRBD2. Germline V CDR1 and CDR2: MNHEY, SVGAGI. The CDR3 is made up of 14 amino acids. Trimming removed 7 bases from V and 2 bases from J; junction bases left unmatched: 5. The CDR3 sequence: CASMVAGDQETQYF. The CDR3 DNA sequence: TGTGCCAGCATGGTAGCGGGAGATCAAGAGACCCAGTACTTC.

Many counts were recorded for this clonotype. The rearrangement uses TRBV28 and TRBJ2-5, with 7 positions matching TRBD1. Losses at the gene ends were 5 bases for V and 5 bases for J; bases not matched to a gene: 17. The CDR3 extends over 17 amino acids. Germline CDR1 MDHEN, CDR2 SYDVKM. CDR3 protein: CASSTPTGSGQYETQYF. DNA for the CDR3: TGTGCCAGCAGTACCCCGACAGGGTCTGGGCAGTATGAGACCCAGTACTTC.

There are many counts of this clonotype. The chain links TRBV12-3 or TRBV12-4 to TRBJ2-7, with D perhaps TRBD1 (5 bases). Deletions cut 5 bases from V and 2 bases from J, with 16 bases between. The CDR3 runs 15 residues. Here the CDR3 reads CASSPQGFLTYEQYF. CDR3 sequence (DNA): TGTGCCAGCAGTCCTCAGGGTTTCTTGACCTACGAGCAGTACTTC.

The V call is TRBV6-5, the J call TRBJ2-7, with 7 bases identical to TRBD2. From germline, CDR1 is MNHEY and CDR2 SVGAGI. This CDR3 spans 15 amino acids. V was clipped by 0 bases and J by 5 bases; unmatched bases: 7. The CDR3 loop is CASSYSRGGLHEQYF. The DNA of the CDR3 is TGTGCCAGCAGTTACTCTCGGGGAGGGCTCCACGAGCAGTACTTC.

This clonotype appeared many times. This CDR3 is CASSLGFHGELFF. DNA for the CDR3: TGTGCCAGCAGCTTGGGTTTTCACGGGGAGCTGTTTTTT. This chain connects TRBV7-2 to TRBJ2-2, with D hard to call. The CDR3 contains 13 residues. V lost 3 bases to trimming and J lost 7 bases, with 9 bases between them. Germline lookup yields CDR1 SGHTA and CDR2 FQGNSA.

The chain combines TRBV6-1 with TRBJ1-1; the D gene is possibly TRBD1 (6 bases). There are 13 residues in the CDR3. Deletions cut 6 bases from V and 4 bases from J, with 12 bases between. Germline loops: CDR1 MNHNS, CDR2 SASEGT. The CDR3 coding sequence is TGTGCCAGCAGGGTACAGGGTTTCACTGAAGCTTTCTTT. Translating gives CASRVQGFTEAFF.

This clonotype was counted at least ten times. This chain links TRBV5-1 with TRBJ2-4; 7 positions match TRBD1. Germline V CDR1 and CDR2: SGHRS, YFSETQ. The length of the CDR3 is 14 residues. After removal of 4 bases from V and 6 bases from J, the junction contained 7 bases not matched to a gene. The DNA of the CDR3 is TGCGCCAGCAGCCCAAGGGGGCCTGGAAACATTCAGTACTTC. Translation gives CASSPRGPGNIQYF.

J is TRBJ1-1 and V is TRBV6-2 or TRBV6-3, with D maybe TRBD1 (6 bases). The CDR3 consists of 15 residues. V lost 8 bases and J lost 3, with 19 bases in between. The germline gives CDR1 MNHEY, CDR2 SVGEGT. DNA of the CDR3: TGTGCCAGCCTCCCGTTGGACAGAATTGACACTGAAGCTTTCTTT. Protein sequence: CASLPLDRIDTEAFF.

This clonotype was seen at least ten times. The genes are TRBV20-1 and TRBJ1-3, with 7 bases matching TRBD1. The CDR3 runs 16 residues. Germline-derived CDR1 and CDR2 are DFQATT and SNEGSKA (reference sequence). V dropped 3 bases and J dropped 0; count of bases not matched to a gene: 8. CDR3 in amino acids: CSARRDSRSSGNTIYF. In DNA, the CDR3 is TGCAGTGCTAGGAGGGACAGTAGGAGCTCTGGAAACACCATATATTTT.

The sample holds a few counts of this clonotype. V usage is TRBV18 and J usage is TRBJ2-4, with unresolved D. The V gene lost 3 bases and the J gene lost 8 bases, with 14 bases spanning the gap. Germline values: CDR1 KGHSH, CDR2 LQKENI. The CDR3 runs to 14 residues. The DNA of the CDR3 is TGTGCCAGCTCACCGGCCAGCGCGATAGACATTCAGTACTTC. Translation: CASSPASAIDIQYF.

The chain employs TRBV6-5 and TRBJ1-2; D unclear. Trimming left V 3 bases short and J 8 bases short, with 13 bases between. CDR3 length: 13 residues. Germline V gene lookup returns CDR1 MNHEY and CDR2 SVGAGI. The CDR3 bases are TGTGCCAGCAGTTATCGTGGGGTTGGGGGCTACACCTTC. This encodes CASSYRGVGGYTF.

This clonotype has at least ten counts. The chain is built from TRBV11-2 and TRBJ2-5; the D call may be TRBD1 or TRBD2 (5 bases each). The CDR3 runs to 15 residues. The ends were cut back, 1 base at V and 5 bases at J, with 14 bases in the middle. Germline loops: CDR1 SGHAT, CDR2 FQNNGV. CDR3: CASSLAIRGGETQYF. CDR3 DNA: TGTGCCAGCAGCTTAGCGATACGGGGCGGCGAGACCCAGTACTTC.

This clonotype was counted ten times or more. The chain is built from TRBV11-2 and TRBJ2-7, with TRBD2 as a possible D gene (7 bases). Trimming shortened V by 4 bases and J by 6 bases, and 19 bases separated the two germline ends. Germline V lookup: CDR1 SGHAT, CDR2 FQNNGV. The CDR3 totals 15 residues. CDR3 sequence reads: CASSSNRGGGLEQYF. CDR3 DNA: TGTGCCAGCAGCTCCAATCGGGGCGGGGGCCTCGAGCAGTACTTC.

The chain couples TRBV28 to TRBJ2-7; D may be TRBD2 (6 bases). The CDR3 covers 13 residues. With 11 bases removed from V and 1 base from J, the gap between germline ends came to 15 bases. The germline V gene has CDR1 MDHEN and CDR2 SYDVKM. The CDR3, as DNA: TGTGCCTCCATCTCAGGGACTTCCTACGAGCAGTACTTC. Translating gives CASISGTSYEQYF.

V usage is TRBV11-2 and J usage is TRBJ2-7, with D possibly being TRBD2 (5 bases). The CDR3 runs 16 residues. V lost 7 bases and J lost 3, with 22 bases in between. Germline V lookup: CDR1 SGHAT, CDR2 FQNNGV. The CDR3 DNA is TGTGCCAGCACCCACAGTCGGGGAACGGTCAACTACGAGCAGTACTTC. Translation gives CASTHSRGTVNYEQYF.